Here is one TCR beta chain with its context. What it recognizes is unknown. TCRdb reanalysed the reads using MiXCR and keeps one entry per CDR3 protein. The top ten hold 2.5% to 3% of the sample, which has approximately 700,000 distinct CDR3 sequences, roughly 36% seen once. This sample stems from a study of T cell repertoires in cytomegalovirus infection. Study as a whole: Matching HLA type, along with CMV infection, was indicated by public TCR beta signatures. General study results and limits: CMV-specific TCR beta clonotypes restricted by HLA-C were the ones dominating the ex vivo response.

Sequencing was performed on PBMCs. The sequence was obtained from a human donor in good health (CMV status not recorded). Some clones in this sample may be carry-over from other donors' samples.

DNA of the CDR3: TGTGCCAGCAGTGACGTCAATTCACCCCTCCACTTT. The encoded protein is CASSDVNSPLHF. V gene TRBV25-1 combines with J gene TRBJ1-6; no clear D gene. This CDR3 region has 12 residues. The germline CDR1 and CDR2 sequences are MGHDK and SYGVNS. Trimming removed 3 bases from V and 7 bases from J, with 4 bases in between.